The 15 T cell receptor beta chains presented below share a single source sample, sequenced in a study of regulatory T cells in long-lasting Graves disease. Both iRepertoire HTBI primers and Arm-PCR of CDR3 regions were used to build the TCR beta libraries. MiXCR, applied by TCRdb to the multiplex PCR reads, yields one record per CDR3 protein. Of some 500,000 distinct CDR3 sequences listed, 15% to 20% are singletons. Time point of the sample: newly diagnosed GD, antithyroid drugs for less than 3 months. The TCR library used RNA extracted from PBMCs. Separately, the same data were catalogued under a study of T cells in Graves' hyperthyroidism and ophthalmopathy.

The sequenced sample was peripheral blood mononuclear cells (PBMCs), obtained at new diagnosis, from a patient treated with antithyroid drugs. These TCRs come from a woman aged 35-65 years with Graves disease.

The V call is TRBV7-2, the J call TRBJ2-5, with TRBD2 matching over 7 bases. V dropped 5 bases and J dropped 6; count of bases not matched to a gene: 12. This CDR3 is 15 amino acids long. Germline CDR1 and CDR2: SGHTA and FQGNSA. CDR3 region: CASSAPGWGGKTQYF. CDR3 coding DNA: TGTGCCAGCAGCGCGCCCGGGTGGGGGGGTAAGACCCAGTACTTC.

This clonotype was picked up many times. The rearrangement uses TRBV5-1 and TRBJ2-7; a possible D gene is TRBD2 (5 bases). V was shortened by 5 bases and J by 5 bases, with 14 bases between the two germline ends. Germline loops: CDR1 SGHRS, CDR2 YFSETQ. The CDR3 sequence is 13 residues long. Written as DNA, the CDR3 is TGCGCCAGCAGGTTGAGAGGGTCCGACGAGCAGTACTTC. It encodes CASRLRGSDEQYF.

Only one count was recorded for this clonotype. The genes are TRBV6-1 and TRBJ2-3; D uncertain. The CDR3 consists of 13 residues. Germline lookup yields CDR1 MNHNS and CDR2 SASEGT. The V gene lost 1 base and the J gene lost 6 bases, with 8 bases spanning the gap. CDR3 sequence reads: CASSEVHWDTQYF. CDR3 nucleotide sequence: TGTGCCAGCAGTGAAGTTCACTGGGATACGCAGTATTTT.

This clonotype was found a few times. No conserved phenylalanine or tryptophan ends this CDR3, so it is likely a read error. This sequence joins TRBV5-1 and TRBJ1-4; 8 nucleotides match TRBD1. After removal of 4 bases from V and 4 bases from J, the junction contained 6 bases not matched to a gene. Germline V gene lookup returns CDR1 SGHRS and CDR2 YFSETQ. CDR3 size: 15 residues. CDR3 coding DNA: TGCGCCAGCAGCCCCGGGACAGGCCGTAATGAAAAACTGTTTTCT. It codes for CASSPGTGRNEKLFS.

This chain links TRBV3-1 with TRBJ2-7, with TRBD2 identical over 7 bases. Germline V gene data show CDR1 as LGHDT and CDR2 as YNNKEL (reference sequence). Trimming took 1 base from V and 5 from J; bases not matched to a gene: 17. This CDR3 is 18 amino acids long. The CDR3 DNA sequence: TGTGCCAGCAGCCAAGTGATGAAGGGTAACGGGGGGAGAAACGAGCAGTACTTC. Translation gives CASSQVMKGNGGRNEQYF.

In its sample, this clonotype was seen many times. The gene calls are TRBV3-1 and TRBJ1-1; no reliable D call. V dropped 2 bases and J dropped 3 bases, with 7 bases sitting between them. CDR1 is LGHDT, CDR2 YNNKEL, per germline (reference sequence). CDR3 length equals 13 residues. CDR3 region: CASSQLPDTEAFF. CDR3 bases: TGTGCCAGCAGCCAACTCCCAGACACTGAAGCTTTCTTT.

This clonotype was recorded many times. V usage is TRBV12-5 and J usage is TRBJ1-5; the match to TRBD1 covers 12 bases. V lost 1 base, J lost 6 bases, and 7 bases stayed unmatched. CDR3 length: 17 residues. Germline CDR1 LGHNT, CDR2 FRNRAP. CDR3 loop: CASGLGSGTGGPQPQHF. CDR3 coding DNA: TGTGCTAGTGGTTTGGGGTCCGGGACAGGGGGCCCTCAGCCCCAGCATTTT. The full variable domain, in which reference TRBV12-5 and TRBJ1-5 provide the parts outside the CDR3, is DARVTQTPRHKVTEMGQEVTMRCQPILGHNTVFWYRQTMMQGLELLAYFRNRAPLDDSGMPKDRFSAEMPDATLATLKIQPSEPRDSAVYFCASGLGSGTGGPQPQHFGDGTRLSIL.

This clonotype was found once. This chain joins TRBV9 and TRBJ2-7; 8 bases align to TRBD1. The CDR3 sequence is 12 residues long. V trimming: 3 bases; J trimming: 7 bases; junction bases outside the gene matches: 3. The germline V gene encodes CDR1 SGDLS and CDR2 YYNGEE. The CDR3 reads CASSAGGGEQYF. The DNA of the CDR3 is TGTGCCAGCAGCGCAGGGGGCGGTGAGCAGTACTTC. Full variable domain (rest looked up from reference TRBV9 and TRBJ2-7): DSGVTQTPKHLITATGQRVTLRCSPRSGDLSVYWYQQSLDQGLQFLIQYYNGEERAKGNILERFSAQQFPDLHSELNLSSLELGDSALYFCASSAGGGEQYFGPGTRLTVT.

The table lists this clonotype with many counts. The V and J genes are TRBV3-1 and TRBJ1-2; D remains unclear. CDR1 is LGHDT and CDR2 is YNNKEL in the germline V gene (reference sequence). V lost 1 base to trimming and J lost 4 bases, with 13 bases between them. The CDR3 is 15 residues long. The CDR3 DNA reads as TGTGCCAGCAGCCAAGCTTTTGGGTTCGGCTATGGCTACACCTTC. Translated: CASSQAFGFGYGYTF. The full variable domain, completed using reference TRBV3-1 and TRBJ1-2, is DTAVSQTPKYLVTQMGNDKSIKCEQNLGHDTMYWYKQDSKKFLKIMFSYNNKELIINETVPNRFSPKSPDKAHLNLHINSLELGDSAVYFCASSQAFGFGYGYTFGSGTRLTVV.

This sequence joins TRBV14 and TRBJ2-2, with D possibly called TRBD1 or TRBD2 (5 bases each). The V end was cut by 2 bases, the J end by 5 bases, with 15 bases between. Germline values: CDR1 SGHDN, CDR2 FVKESK. The CDR3 runs 16 residues. CDR3 nucleotide sequence: TGTGCCAGCAGCCAATCGACGTGGGGGAAAACCGGGGAGCTGTTTTTT. It encodes CASSQSTWGKTGELFF.

This clonotype was observed once. A much larger clone differs from this one at a single base, so this may be a read error. This chain joins TRBV20-1 and TRBJ2-3, with 8 bases identical to TRBD2. Trimming at V came to 0 bases and at J to 1 base, leaving 6 bases not matched to a gene. Germline V gene lookup returns CDR1 DFQATT and CDR2 SNEGSKA (reference sequence). This CDR3 contains 16 residues. DNA for the CDR3: TGCAGTGCTAGAGATCCGGGTAGCGGGGGCACAGATACGCAGTATTTT. Amino acid sequence: CSARDPGSGGTDTQYF.

The gene calls are TRBV27 and TRBJ2-1; the D gene is possibly TRBD2 (6 bases). The germline CDR1 and CDR2 sequences are MNHEY and SMNVEV (reference sequence). The germline V and J ends were trimmed by 8 bases and 5 bases, with 22 bases remaining between them. The CDR3 runs to 16 residues. CDR3 loop: CASVLNPRGRNNEQFF. Written as DNA, the CDR3 is TGTGCCAGCGTCTTAAATCCGCGGGGCAGGAACAATGAGCAGTTCTTC.

This clonotype was observed many times. CDR3 nucleotide sequence: TGCAGCGTTTCTGACCAGGGTTACGAGCAGTACTTC. Translation gives CSVSDQGYEQYF. The chain has TRBV29-1 and TRBJ2-7, with D possibly matching TRBD1 (5 bases). V was trimmed by 5 bases and J by 4 bases, leaving 12 bases between them. The CDR3 is 12 amino acids. Germline-derived CDR1 and CDR2 are SQVTM and ANQGSEA.

This clonotype has at least ten counts. The chain has TRBV18 and TRBJ1-2; no firm D call. This CDR3 region has 15 residues. Germline V gene data show CDR1 as KGHSH and CDR2 as LQKENI. Trimming shortened V by 0 bases and J by 0 bases, and 8 bases separated the two germline ends. This CDR3 reads CASSPPGGANYGYTF. DNA for the CDR3: TGTGCCAGCTCACCACCGGGAGGAGCTAACTATGGCTACACCTTC.

This clonotype was recorded at least ten times. The CDR3 protein is CASSAPTEVKYEQYF. The CDR3 DNA is TGTGCCAGCAGCGCCCCGACCGAGGTGAAATACGAGCAGTACTTC. The gene calls are TRBV6-1 and TRBJ2-7; D ambiguous. The CDR3 consists of 15 residues. The V gene's germline CDR1 is MNHNS and CDR2 SASEGT. V lost 6 bases, J lost 4 bases, and 19 bases lay in between.